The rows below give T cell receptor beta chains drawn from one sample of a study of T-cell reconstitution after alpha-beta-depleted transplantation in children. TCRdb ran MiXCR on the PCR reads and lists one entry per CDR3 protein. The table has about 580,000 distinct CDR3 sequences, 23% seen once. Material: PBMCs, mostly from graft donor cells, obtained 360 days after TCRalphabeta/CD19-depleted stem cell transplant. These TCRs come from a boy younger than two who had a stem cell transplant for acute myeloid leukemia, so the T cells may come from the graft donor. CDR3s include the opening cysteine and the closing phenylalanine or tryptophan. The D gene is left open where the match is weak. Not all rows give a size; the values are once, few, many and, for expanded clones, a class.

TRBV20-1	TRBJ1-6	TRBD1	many	CSASGTGGNSPLHF	TGCAGTGCTAGTGGGACAGGTGGAAATTCACCCCTCCACTTT
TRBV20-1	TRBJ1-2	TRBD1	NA	CSASSSQGPRGYTF	TGCAGTGCTAGTTCCTCACAGGGGCCGCGGGGCTACACCTTC
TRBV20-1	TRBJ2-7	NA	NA	CSARDRLQSSYEQYF	TGCAGTGCTAGAGACAGGTTGCAATCCTCGTACGAGCAGTACTTC
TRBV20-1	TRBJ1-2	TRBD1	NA	CSARLTGWNGYTF	TGCAGTGCTAGATTGACAGGGTGGAATGGCTACACCTTC
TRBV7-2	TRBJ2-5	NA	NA	CASSLLASKRETQYF	TGTGCCAGCAGCTTATTAGCGTCTAAGAGGGAGACCCAGTACTTC
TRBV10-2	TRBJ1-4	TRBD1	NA	CASSDRSWTGGEKLFF	TGCGCCAGCAGTGATCGGTCGTGGACAGGGGGAGAAAAACTGTTTTTT
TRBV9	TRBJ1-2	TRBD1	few	CASTDRDSNLNLYGYTF	TGTGCCAGCACGGACCGGGACAGCAACCTCAACCTTTATGGCTACACCTTC
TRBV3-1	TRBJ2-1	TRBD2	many	CASRRGTSGYNEQFF	TGTGCCAGCAGGCGTGGGACTAGCGGTTACAATGAGCAGTTCTTC
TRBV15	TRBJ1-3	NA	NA	CATSRDRGGNTIYF	TGTGCCACCAGCAGAGATCGGGGTGGAAACACCATATATTTT
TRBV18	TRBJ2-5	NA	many	CASSPGQWETQYF	TGTGCCAGCTCACCCGGACAGTGGGAGACCCAGTACTTC
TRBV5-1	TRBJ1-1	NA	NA	CASKQGTEAFF	TGCGCCAGCAAGCAGGGCACTGAAGCTTTCTTT
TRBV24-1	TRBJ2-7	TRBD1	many	CATSEGGQVYEQYF	TGTGCCACCAGCGAGGGGGGACAGGTCTACGAGCAGTACTTC
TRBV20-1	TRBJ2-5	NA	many	CSARPLGGDLQETQYF	TGCAGTGCTAGGCCCCTCGGCGGAGACCTCCAAGAGACCCAGTACTTC
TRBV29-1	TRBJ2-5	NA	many	CSVEWETQYF	TGCAGCGTTGAATGGGAGACCCAGTACTTC
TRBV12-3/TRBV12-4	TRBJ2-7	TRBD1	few	CASQRGTAYEQYF	TGTGCCAGCCAAAGGGGGACAGCCTACGAGCAGTACTTC
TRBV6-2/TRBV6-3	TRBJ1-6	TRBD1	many	CASSSTLTGRNSPLHF	TGTGCCAGCAGTTCCACCCTGACAGGGCGAAATTCACCCCTCCACTTT
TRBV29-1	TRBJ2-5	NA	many	CSVEDPDCVVWSGETQYF	TGCAGCGTTGAAGATCCGGACTGTGTTGTGTGGTCCGGGGAGACCCAGTACTTC
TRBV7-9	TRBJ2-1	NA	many	CASSLGRTDEQFF	TGTGCCAGCAGCTTAGGCAGGACGGATGAGCAGTTCTTC
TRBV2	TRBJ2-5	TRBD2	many	CASLLLAGGSQETQYF	TGTGCCAGCCTTTTGCTAGCGGGGGGCTCGCAAGAGACCCAGTACTTC
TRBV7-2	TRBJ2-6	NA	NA	CASSQHRVGGANVLTF	TGTGCCAGCAGCCAACACAGGGTTGGCGGGGCCAACGTCCTGACTTTC
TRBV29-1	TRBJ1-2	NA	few	CSAERDIDGYTF	TGCAGCGCGGAACGGGACATTGATGGCTACACCTTC
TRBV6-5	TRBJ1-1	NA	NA	CASSYTGFSFGAFF	TGTGCCAGCAGTTACACAGGGTTTTCCTTTGGAGCTTTCTTT
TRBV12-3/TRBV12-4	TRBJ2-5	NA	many	CASSDQETQYF	TGTGCCAGCAGTGATCAAGAGACCCAGTACTTC
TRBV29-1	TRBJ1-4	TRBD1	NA	CSVRDSQAGKLFF	TGCAGCGTTCGGGACAGCCAAGCTGGAAAACTGTTTTTT
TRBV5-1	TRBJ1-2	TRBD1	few	CASSQGQATNYGYTF	TGCGCCAGCAGCCAGGGACAGGCCACCAACTATGGCTACACCTTC
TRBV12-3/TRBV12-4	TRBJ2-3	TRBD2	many	CASSLGRGASGVVDTQYF	TGTGCCAGCAGTTTAGGAAGAGGAGCTAGCGGGGTTGTAGATACGCAGTATTTT
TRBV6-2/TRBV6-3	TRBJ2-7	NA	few	CASSYSSTGFLSYEQYF	TGTGCCAGCAGCTACTCTTCAACAGGCTTTCTTTCCTACGAGCAGTACTTC
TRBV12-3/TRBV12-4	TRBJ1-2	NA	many	CASSTGMVYGYTF	TGTGCCAGCAGTACAGGGATGGTCTATGGCTACACCTTC
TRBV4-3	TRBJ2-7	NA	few	CASSQESTYEQYF	TGCGCCAGCAGCCAAGAATCAACCTACGAGCAGTACTTC
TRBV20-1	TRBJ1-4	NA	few	CSARNGQNEKLFF	TGCAGTGCTAGAAACGGACAGAATGAAAAACTGTTTTTT
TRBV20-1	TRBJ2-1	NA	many	CSARADKREQFF	TGCAGTGCTAGAGCGGACAAAAGGGAGCAGTTCTTC
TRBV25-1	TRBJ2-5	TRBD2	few	CANPVRAGGMETQYF	TGTGCCAACCCAGTTCGGGCGGGGGGGATGGAGACCCAGTACTTC
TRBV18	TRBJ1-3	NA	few	CASSPQGTGNTIYF	TGTGCCAGCTCACCCCAGGGGACTGGAAACACCATATATTTT
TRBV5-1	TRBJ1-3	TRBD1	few	CASSLSWTGDTIYF	TGCGCCAGCAGCTTGAGTTGGACAGGGGACACCATATATTTT
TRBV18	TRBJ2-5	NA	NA	CASSPPGTFQETQYF	TGTGCCAGCTCACCACCTGGGACTTTCCAAGAGACCCAGTACTTC
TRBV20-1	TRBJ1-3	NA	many	CSARLASGNTIYF	TGCAGTGCTAGGCTCGCCTCTGGAAACACCATATATTTT
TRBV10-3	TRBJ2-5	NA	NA	CAISESARDETQYF	TGTGCCATCAGTGAGTCCGCCAGGGACGAGACCCAGTACTTC
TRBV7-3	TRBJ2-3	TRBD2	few	CASSLYGGGSTDTQYF	TGTGCCAGCAGCTTATACGGCGGGGGTAGCACAGATACGCAGTATTTT
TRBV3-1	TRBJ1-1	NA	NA	CASSLTGSGPSTEAFF	TGTGCCAGCAGCCTCACCGGTTCAGGGCCGAGCACTGAAGCTTTCTTT
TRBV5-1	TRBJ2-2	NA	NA	CASTDTPDTGELFF	TGCGCCAGCACGGACACGCCGGACACCGGGGAGCTGTTTTTT
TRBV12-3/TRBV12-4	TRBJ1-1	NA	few	CASSRKLRVMNTEAFF	TGTGCCAGCAGTCGTAAGCTCAGGGTGATGAACACTGAAGCTTTCTTT
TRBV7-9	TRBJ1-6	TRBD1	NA	CASSPTGVDSPLHF	TGTGCCAGCAGCCCTACAGGGGTTGATTCACCCCTCCACTTT
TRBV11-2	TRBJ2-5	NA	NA	CASSSGKHRAQYF	TGTGCCAGCAGCTCGGGGAAACATCGGGCCCAGTACTTC
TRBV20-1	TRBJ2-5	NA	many	CSASRDPGYALETQYF	TGCAGTGCTAGCAGAGACCCAGGGTATGCCTTAGAGACCCAGTACTTC
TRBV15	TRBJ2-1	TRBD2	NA	CATKGGGPNEQFF	TGTGCCACGAAAGGCGGGGGGCCCAATGAGCAGTTCTTC
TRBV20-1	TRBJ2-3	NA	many	CSARDSRTDTQYF	TGCAGTGCTAGAGATAGCCGTACAGATACGCAGTATTTT
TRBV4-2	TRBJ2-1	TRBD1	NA	CASSQTPTGVGSYNEQFF	TGTGCCAGCAGCCAAACCCCGACAGGGGTAGGGTCCTACAATGAGCAGTTCTTC
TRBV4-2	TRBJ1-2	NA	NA	CASSQEGSGPLGPYGYTF	TGTGCCAGCAGCCAAGAAGGGTCGGGGCCCCTCGGCCCCTATGGCTACACCTTC
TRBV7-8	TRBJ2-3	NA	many	CASSPRTGLVTDTQYF	TGTGCCAGCAGCCCGAGGACGGGACTGGTCACAGATACGCAGTATTTT
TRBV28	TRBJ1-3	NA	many	CASSPPTVSSGNTIYF	TGTGCCAGCAGTCCGCCGACAGTAAGCTCTGGAAACACCATATATTTT
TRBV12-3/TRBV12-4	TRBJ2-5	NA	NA	CASSPGSSETQYF	TGTGCCAGCAGCCCCGGGAGCTCGGAGACCCAGTACTTC
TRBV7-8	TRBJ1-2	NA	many	CASSPVVGGYGYTF	TGTGCCAGCAGCCCAGTAGTAGGGGGCTATGGCTACACCTTC
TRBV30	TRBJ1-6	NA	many	CAWSVDQGSSPLHF	TGTGCCTGGAGTGTAGACCAGGGATCTTCACCCCTCCACTTT
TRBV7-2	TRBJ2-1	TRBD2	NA	CASSLVSGGVYNEQFF	TGTGCCAGCAGCTTAGTTAGCGGGGGGGTTTACAATGAGCAGTTCTTC
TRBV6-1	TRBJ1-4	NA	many	CASSVLSGTNEKLFF	TGTGCCAGCAGTGTCCTCTCTGGGACTAATGAAAAACTGTTTTTT